The present entry profiles one TCR beta chain with its context. This sample stems from a study of T cell changes during pregnancy in multiple sclerosis. From germline, CDR1 is SGHAT and CDR2 FQNNGV. The CDR3 loop spans 13 amino acids. Trimming removed 5 bases at V and 2 bases at J, with 10 bases between. Some clones are missing from TCRdb's copy, which holds only in-frame ones; the method was immunoSEQ multiplex PCR. This sample has around 69,000 clones, with roughly 93% found just once. The receptor was isolated from a female donor with multiple sclerosis, enrolled in a pregnancy study. The rearrangement uses TRBV11-2 and TRBJ2-7; tentative D call: TRBD2 (6 bases). Sequences were derived from peripheral blood, sampled in the third trimester of pregnancy. CDR3 nucleotide sequence: TGTGCCAGCAGCCCAACGGGGGCCTACGAGCAGTACTTC. This encodes CASSPTGAYEQYF.